Sequencing of this T cell receptor (beta chain) was carried out in a study of post-analysis software for immune sequencing data. About the study: As for disease course, relapsing-remitting, secondary progressive and progressive-relapsing multiple sclerosis were all included. Study outcomes and limitations: Five TRBV segments, including TRBV5-6, TRBV5-1 and TRBV20-1, were more frequent in patients than controls. Significantly lower normalized Chao1 diversity was seen in multiple sclerosis patients than in controls.

A remark on this clonotype: Its matching antigen is unknown.

V lost 1 base to trimming and J lost 1 base; unmatched junction nucleotides: 5. The CDR3 is made up of 17 amino acids. cDNA libraries of TCR beta carried unique molecular identifiers. There were about 1 to 10 million T cells, and roughly 0.5 million cDNA molecules came from them. Each CDR3 protein gets one entry after TCRdb re-called the PCR reads with MiXCR. The sample carries about 820,000 distinct CDR3 sequences, 53% recorded once. The TCR comes from a girl between 10 and 17 years old with multiple sclerosis. The V gene is TRBV12-3 or TRBV12-4, the J gene TRBJ1-1; TRBD1 aligns across 11 bases. Sequences were obtained from blood. CDR3 nucleotides: TGTGCCAGCAGTTTAGACCGGACAGGGGGCGAGAACACTGAAGCTTTCTTT. Encoded protein: CASSLDRTGGENTEAFF.